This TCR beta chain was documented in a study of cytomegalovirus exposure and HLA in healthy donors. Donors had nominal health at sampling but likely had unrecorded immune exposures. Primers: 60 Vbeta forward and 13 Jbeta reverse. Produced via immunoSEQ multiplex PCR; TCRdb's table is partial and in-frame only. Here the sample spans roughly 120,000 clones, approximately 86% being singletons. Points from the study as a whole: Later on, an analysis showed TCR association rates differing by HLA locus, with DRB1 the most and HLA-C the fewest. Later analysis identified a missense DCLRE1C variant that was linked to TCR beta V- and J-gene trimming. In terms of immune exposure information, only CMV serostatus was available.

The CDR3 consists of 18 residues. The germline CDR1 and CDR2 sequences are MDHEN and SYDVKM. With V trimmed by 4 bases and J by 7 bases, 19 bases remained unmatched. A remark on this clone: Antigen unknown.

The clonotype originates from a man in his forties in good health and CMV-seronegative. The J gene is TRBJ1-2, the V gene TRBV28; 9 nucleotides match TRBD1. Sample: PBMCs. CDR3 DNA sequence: TGTGCCAGCAGTTCCCTTATAGCCTCTCTCGGGGACAGGGCTGGCTACACCTTC. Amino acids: CASSSLIASLGDRAGYTF.